This TCR beta chain was identified during a study of PD-L1 blockade in urothelial cancer. Looking at the study overall: At 6 weeks and at 3 weeks (second dose) after treatment start, blood was analyzed.

Profiled with immunoSEQ multiplex PCR; TCRdb holds only in-frame clones, not every one. The data contain about 84,000 clones, more than 75% of them singletons. The CDR3 loop spans 15 amino acids. Between the trimmed V and J ends, which lost 1 base and 5 bases, there was a span of 12 bases. Germline V gene lookup returns CDR1 SGHRS and CDR2 YFSETQ. Specimen: PBMCs, collected around atezolizumab (anti-PD-L1) treatment. This receptor was identified in a man between 65 and 80 years old with urothelial cancer. The chain recombines TRBV5-1 with TRBJ2-2; tentatively, D is TRBD1 (5 bases). This CDR3 is CASSLSTGRTGELFF. In nucleotides, the CDR3 is TGCGCCAGCAGCTTGTCCACAGGTCGGACCGGGGAGCTGTTTTTT.